A selection of T cell receptor beta chains follows, all from one sample in a study of OX40 agonist ivuxolimab in advanced cancers. The assay was immunoSEQ multiplex PCR, and TCRdb's table has in-frame clones only and misses some. The sample has around 40,000 clones; less than 85% are singletons. The sample here was CD4+ or CD8+ T cells sorted from blood, taken in a trial of the OX40 agonist ivuxolimab. Receptor source: an adult with an advanced solid tumor such as melanoma, head and neck, liver or kidney cancer. Both conserved end residues are part of each CDR3. Each record gives: V gene, J gene, clone size, D gene, CDR3 protein, CDR3 DNA. A D gene is named only where the DNA matches it firmly. Not all rows give a size; the values are once, few, many and, for expanded clones, a class.

TRBV28	TRBJ2-2	-	-	CASSFEGTGELFF	TGTGCCAGCAGTTTCGAGGGGACCGGGGAGCTGTTTTTT
TRBV4-2	TRBJ2-7	few	-	CASSQARGSSYEQYF	TGTGCCAGCAGCCAGGCCCGCGGCAGCTCCTACGAGCAGTACTTC
TRBV10-3	TRBJ2-3	-	-	CAITGGGDTWSTDTQYF	TGTGCCATCACTGGCGGGGGCGATACCTGGAGCACAGATACGCAGTATTTT
TRBV11-1	TRBJ1-2	-	-	CASSTGRGIEGNGYTF	TGTGCCAGCAGCACCGGGCGAGGGATAGAGGGTAATGGCTACACCTTC
TRBV15	TRBJ2-3	-	TRBD1	CATSRSTGARGTQYF	TGTGCCACCAGCAGATCGACAGGGGCCCGGGGTACGCAGTATTTT
TRBV28	TRBJ2-4	-	-	CASSFRGKRNIQYF	TGTGCCAGCAGTTTTAGGGGGAAACGGAACATTCAGTACTTC
TRBV19	TRBJ2-2	-	-	CASIQGPRGGELFF	TGTGCCAGTATTCAGGGGCCTCGGGGCGGGGAGCTGTTTTTT
TRBV7-2	TRBJ2-7	-	TRBD1	CASSLSPGGYEQYF	TGTGCCAGCAGCTTATCCCCAGGGGGCTACGAGCAGTACTTC
TRBV6-1	TRBJ2-7	-	-	CASSHSPPNEQYF	TGTGCCAGCAGCCATTCCCCCCCGAACGAGCAGTACTTC
TRBV7-9	TRBJ2-3	-	-	CASSSDGATDTQYF	TGTGCCAGCAGCTCGGACGGAGCCACAGATACGCAGTATTTT
TRBV5-4	TRBJ1-3	-	-	CASSLPGASGNTIYF	TGTGCCAGCAGCTTGCCGGGGGCTTCTGGAAACACCATATATTTT
TRBV5-1	TRBJ1-6	once	TRBD1	CASSADRGSVGNSPLHF	TGCGCCAGCAGCGCCGACAGGGGATCCGTCGGTAACTCACCCCTCCACTTT
TRBV5-5	TRBJ1-2	-	-	CASSLAGTEISGYTF	TGTGCCAGCAGCTTGGCCGGTACGGAAATTTCTGGCTACACCTTC